Presented here are 23 T cell receptor beta chains from one specimen sequenced in a study of beta chain features in type 1 diabetes. All of the isolated RNA was reverse transcribed, so expressed TCRB transcripts were sequenced. The protocol was immunoSEQ multiplex PCR, while the TCRdb copy is restricted to in-frame clones and leaves out a portion. The sample lists 310,000 or so clones, around 8% occurring once. The sequenced sample was central memory CD4+ T cells from blood. The receptors derive from a woman between 18 and 30 years old in good health.

This clone was counted only a few times. DNA of the CDR3: TGTGCCAGCAGCCCTAGAGTACTAGCGGGAGTCGGGGAGACCCAGTACTTC. Its protein product is CASSPRVLAGVGETQYF. The chain couples TRBV7-8 to TRBJ2-5; TRBD2 aligns across 11 bases. V shed 5 bases and J 5 bases; nucleotides not matched to a gene: 13. Germline V gene data show CDR1 as SGHVS and CDR2 as FQNEAQ. The CDR3 loop spans 17 amino acids.

This clone was observed a handful of times. The same CDR3 can be traced to other DNA sequences in this sample. The chain is built from TRBV5-1 and TRBJ2-5; 9 bases are a match to TRBD2. V lost 4 bases and J lost 3; bases outside the gene matches: 1. The length of the CDR3 is 13 residues. Germline values: CDR1 SGHRS, CDR2 YFSETQ. CDR3 DNA sequence: TGCGCCAGCAGCCTAGCGGGAAAAGAGACCCAGTACTTC. It yields the protein CASSLAGKETQYF.

This clone occurred many times. J is TRBJ2-7 and V is TRBV5-6; TRBD1 or TRBD2 may be the D gene (5 bases each). Trimming removed 1 base at V and 4 bases at J, with 12 bases between. The CDR3 length is 14 residues. CDR1 and CDR2 from the germline V gene are SGHDT and YYEEEE. In nucleotides, the CDR3 is TGTGCCAGCAGCTTGCGGGGCCCGCCGTACGAGCAGTACTTC. It specifies CASSLRGPPYEQYF.

This clone showed up just a few times. The gene calls are TRBV18 and TRBJ2-3; D tentatively fits TRBD1 or TRBD2 (5 bases each). V lost 1 base and J lost 5, with 25 bases in between. This CDR3 spans 19 amino acids. Germline CDR1 is KGHSH and CDR2 is LQKENI. CDR3: CASSPLPRGGSGGGDTQYF. DNA for the CDR3: TGTGCCAGCTCACCACTCCCCCGGGGCGGGTCCGGTGGTGGAGATACGCAGTATTTT. Complete variable domain (other parts from reference TRBV18 and TRBJ2-3): NAGVMQNPRHLVRRRGQEARLRCSPMKGHSHVYWYRQLPEEGLKFMVYLQKENIIDESGMPKERFSAEFPKEGPSILRIQQVVRGDSAAYFCASSPLPRGGSGGGDTQYFGPGTRLTVL.

The chain carries TRBV5-1 and TRBJ1-3, with TRBD1 matching 7 bases. The V segment lost 0 bases and the J segment 2 bases; nucleotides outside the gene matches: 5. Germline-derived CDR1 and CDR2 are SGHRS and YFSETQ. This CDR3 is 16 amino acids long. CDR3: CASSLEGQRTGNTIYF. CDR3 bases: TGCGCCAGCAGCTTGGAGGGACAGCGTACTGGAAACACCATATATTTT.

CDR3 DNA sequence: TGTGCCAGCAGTACTACGAGCTCCTACAATGAGCAGTTCTTC. Its translation: CASSTTSSYNEQFF. The V call is TRBV6-5, the J call TRBJ2-1; D ambiguous. Looked up from germline, CDR1 is MNHEY and CDR2 is SVGAGI. This CDR3 has 14 residues. V lost 5 bases and J 0 bases, leaving 8 bases between the germline ends.

This clone appeared a few times. The CDR3 loop reads CASSLRTGANVLTF. CDR3 bases: TGTGCCAGCAGCTTAAGGACCGGGGCCAACGTCCTGACTTTC. The J gene is TRBJ2-6, the V gene TRBV7-2; D uncertain. Germline CDR1 reads SGHTA; CDR2 reads FQGNSA. The V end lost 2 bases, the J end lost 4 bases, and 6 bases lay between the germline ends. This CDR3 contains 14 residues.

This clone was picked up a small number of times. V is TRBV15 and J is TRBJ2-7; 10 positions agree with TRBD2. V shed 4 bases and J 6 bases; nucleotides not matched to a gene: 12. In germline, CDR1 is LNHNV, CDR2 YYDKDF (reference sequence). CDR3 length: 16 amino acids. Here the CDR3 reads CATSTRGAGGLGEQYF. The CDR3 coding sequence is TGTGCCACCAGCACCCGGGGAGCGGGAGGGTTGGGCGAGCAGTACTTC.

The chain is built from TRBV27 and TRBJ1-1, with D hard to call. Trimming left V 1 base short and J 1 base short, with 13 bases between. CDR1 is MNHEY and CDR2 is SMNVEV in the germline V gene (reference sequence). The CDR3 extends over 16 amino acids. The CDR3 nucleotides read TGTGCCAGCAGTTTATTTGGGAAGGCTGGGAACACTGAAGCTTTCTTT. This translates into CASSLFGKAGNTEAFF.

The table lists this clone with a few counts. The chain couples TRBV15 to TRBJ2-7; maybe TRBD2 (6 bases). CDR3 length: 12 residues. Trimming removed 9 bases at V and 2 bases at J, with 11 bases between. Germline V gene lookup returns CDR1 LNHNV and CDR2 YYDKDF (reference sequence). CDR3 bases: TGTGCCACGAAGGACTACCCCTACGAGCAGTACTTC. It codes for CATKDYPYEQYF.

This chain links TRBV27 with TRBJ1-5, with unresolved D. The CDR3 consists of 14 residues. Germline CDR1 MNHEY, CDR2 SMNVEV (reference sequence). Trimming stripped 2 bases from V and 5 bases from J, with 10 bases between. The CDR3 spells CASSLLWGYQPQHF. The CDR3 DNA follows: TGTGCCAGCAGTTTACTTTGGGGATATCAGCCCCAGCATTTT.

This clone has only a few counts. This sequence joins TRBV28 and TRBJ1-1; D possibly corresponds to TRBD1 (6 bases). This CDR3 is built from 13 residues. The V end was cut by 1 base, the J end by 5 bases, with 8 bases between. The germline CDR1 and CDR2 sequences are MDHEN and SYDVKM. The CDR3 DNA is TGTGCCAGCAGTTTATTGCAGGGGACTGAAGCTTTCTTT. As protein: CASSLLQGTEAFF.

This clone was seen a few times. J is TRBJ1-1 and V is TRBV20-1; maybe TRBD1 (6 bases). This CDR3 is 11 amino acids long. CDR1 is DFQATT, CDR2 SNEGSKA, per germline (reference sequence). The CDR3 coding sequence is TGCATGACCTCCGGGACAAAAGAAGCTTTCTTT. This translates into CMTSGTKEAFF.

This clone was counted a few times. This chain uses TRBV7-2 with TRBJ2-3, with 7 bases fitting TRBD2. V dropped 5 bases and J dropped 1; count of bases not matched to a gene: 12. The CDR3 sequence is 17 residues long. Germline V gene sequence: CDR1 SGHTA, CDR2 FQGNSA. The CDR3 protein is CASSQQIGLAGTDTQYF. CDR3 nucleotides: TGTGCCAGCAGCCAACAAATTGGGCTAGCGGGCACAGATACGCAGTATTTT.

This clone was observed a handful of times. The V call is TRBV10-3, the J call TRBJ2-1; TRBD2 matches at 9 bases. The CDR3 has 17 residues. Losses at the gene ends were 6 bases for V and 0 bases for J; bases not matched to a gene: 9. The germline CDR1 and CDR2 sequences are ENHRY and SYGVKD. The CDR3 coding sequence is TGTGCCATCAGAGGACTAGCGAGCAATGCCTCCTACAATGAGCAGTTCTTC. Protein: CAIRGLASNASYNEQFF.

This clone was counted a few times. CDR3 loop: CASSRGQMGEQFF. CDR3 DNA: TGCGCCAGCAGCCGAGGCCAGATGGGGGAGCAGTTCTTC. V usage is TRBV5-1 and J usage is TRBJ2-1; D is unresolved. V was trimmed by 4 bases and J by 10 bases, leaving 15 bases between them. CDR1 and CDR2 from the germline V gene are SGHRS and YFSETQ. The CDR3 extends over 13 amino acids.

This clone was detected many times. The chain joins TRBV7-9 to TRBJ2-1, with D unresolved. In germline, CDR1 is SEHNR, CDR2 FQNEAQ (reference sequence). The CDR3 consists of 12 residues. Trimming removed 5 bases from V and 8 bases from J, with 10 bases in between. CDR3 sequence: CASSPHNHEQFF. CDR3 nucleotide sequence: TGTGCCAGCAGCCCGCATAACCATGAGCAGTTCTTC. The full variable domain, its missing parts supplied by reference TRBV7-9 and TRBJ2-1, is DTGVSQNPRHKITKRGQNVTFRCDPISEHNRLYWYRQTLGQGPEFLTYFQNEAQLEKSRLLSDRFSAERPKGSFSTLEIQRTEQGDSAMYLCASSPHNHEQFFGPGTRLTVL.

The gene calls are TRBV7-9 and TRBJ2-5, with D maybe TRBD1 (7 bases). The germline gives CDR1 SEHNR, CDR2 FQNEAQ (reference sequence). Between the trimmed V and J ends, which lost 5 bases and 4 bases, there was a span of 14 bases. The CDR3 extends over 14 amino acids. The CDR3 DNA reads TGTGCCAGCAGCGAGACTAGGGGGCGAGAGACCCAGTACTTC. The encoded protein is CASSETRGRETQYF.

The chain recombines TRBV19 with TRBJ2-7; D unclear. CDR3 length equals 13 residues. V dropped 4 bases and J dropped 3 bases, with 10 bases sitting between them. The germline gives CDR1 LNHDA, CDR2 SQIVND (reference sequence). Written as DNA, the CDR3 is TGTGCCAGTAGTAGAACGTACGACTACGAGCAGTACTTC. This translates into CASSRTYDYEQYF.

This clone was observed a few times. This rearrangement joins TRBV7-9 to TRBJ2-5; D not resolved. V was cut by 3 bases and J by 5 bases, with 4 bases left in between. The CDR3 runs 11 residues. Germline V gene sequence: CDR1 SEHNR, CDR2 FQNEAQ (reference sequence). CDR3 sequence: CASSFLETQYF. The CDR3 DNA sequence: TGTGCCAGCAGCTTTCTGGAGACCCAGTACTTC.

The chain couples TRBV5-6 to TRBJ2-1; TRBD2 is a possible D gene (6 bases). Trimming stripped 0 bases from V and 7 bases from J, with 14 bases between. Germline V gives CDR1 SGHDT, CDR2 YYEEEE. This CDR3 contains 15 residues. CDR3: CASSLAGAGRNEQFF. The CDR3 DNA sequence: TGTGCCAGCAGCTTGGCCGGTGCGGGGCGGAATGAGCAGTTCTTC.

A note on this clone: The same CDR3 also results from other DNA sequences found in this sample. The rearrangement joins TRBV7-3 to TRBJ2-3; TRBD2 agrees at 9 bases. The V gene's germline CDR1 is SGHTA and CDR2 FQGTGA. V gave up 0 bases and J gave up 3 bases; unmatched junction bases: 1. This CDR3 has 15 amino acids. CDR3 region: CASSLTSGSTDTQYF. The CDR3 region has the DNA TGTGCCAGCAGCTTAACTAGCGGGAGTACAGATACGCAGTATTTT.

This clone was seen only a few times. The genes are TRBV7-2 and TRBJ2-7, with 7 bases that match TRBD2. CDR3 length: 16 amino acids. V dropped 0 bases and J dropped 0; count of bases not matched to a gene: 5. The germline V gene encodes CDR1 SGHTA and CDR2 FQGNSA. In DNA form, the CDR3 reads TGTGCCAGCAGCTTAGCGGGAGGGCCCCCCTCCTACGAGCAGTACTTC. Translation: CASSLAGGPPSYEQYF.